This T cell receptor (beta chain) was captured by sequencing in a study of post-analysis software for immune sequencing data. Study context: The patients showed relapsing-remitting, secondary progressive and progressive-relapsing multiple sclerosis courses.

CDR1 and CDR2 from the germline V gene are DFQATT and SNEGSKA (reference sequence). The CDR3 consists of 17 residues. V trimming: 6 bases; J trimming: 0 bases; junction bases outside the gene matches: 12. The table lists this clonotype with a few counts. Its antigen is not identified. TCR beta libraries were prepared from cDNA with unique molecular identifiers. From the PCR reads, TCRdb called clonotypes with MiXCR, one entry per CDR3 protein. The sample includes hundreds of thousands of distinct CDR3 sequences, roughly 27% of them seen just once. Whole-study findings and limits: Controls had lower frequencies than patients of about 5 TRBV segments, which included TRBV5-6, TRBV5-1 and TRBV20-1. Strong co-clustering by F measure linked samples that shared a preparation batch.

This receptor was identified in a girl aged 5 to 17 with multiple sclerosis. Sequenced input: blood. V gene TRBV20-1 combines with J gene TRBJ2-7, with 12 positions matching TRBD2. The CDR3 DNA is TGCAGTGCCATTGGGGGGACTAGCGGGTCCCTCTCCTACGAGCAGTACTTC. Its protein product is CSAIGGTSGSLSYEQYF.